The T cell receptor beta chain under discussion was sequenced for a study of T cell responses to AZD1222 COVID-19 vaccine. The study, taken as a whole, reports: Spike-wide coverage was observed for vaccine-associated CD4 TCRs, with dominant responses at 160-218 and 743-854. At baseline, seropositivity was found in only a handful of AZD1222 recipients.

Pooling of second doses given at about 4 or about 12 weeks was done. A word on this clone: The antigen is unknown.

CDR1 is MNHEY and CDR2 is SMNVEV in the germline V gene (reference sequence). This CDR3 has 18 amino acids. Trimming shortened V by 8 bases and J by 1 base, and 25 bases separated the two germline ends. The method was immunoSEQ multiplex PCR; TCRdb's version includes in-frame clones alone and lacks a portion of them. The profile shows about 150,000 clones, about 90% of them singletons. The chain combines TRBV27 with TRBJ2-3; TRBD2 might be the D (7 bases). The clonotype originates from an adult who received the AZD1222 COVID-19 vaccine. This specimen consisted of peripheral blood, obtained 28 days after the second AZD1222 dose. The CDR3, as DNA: TGTGCCAGCTCTCTAATCTCTATGGGGGGGCGGGGCACAGATACGCAGTATTTT. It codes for CASSLISMGGRGTDTQYF.